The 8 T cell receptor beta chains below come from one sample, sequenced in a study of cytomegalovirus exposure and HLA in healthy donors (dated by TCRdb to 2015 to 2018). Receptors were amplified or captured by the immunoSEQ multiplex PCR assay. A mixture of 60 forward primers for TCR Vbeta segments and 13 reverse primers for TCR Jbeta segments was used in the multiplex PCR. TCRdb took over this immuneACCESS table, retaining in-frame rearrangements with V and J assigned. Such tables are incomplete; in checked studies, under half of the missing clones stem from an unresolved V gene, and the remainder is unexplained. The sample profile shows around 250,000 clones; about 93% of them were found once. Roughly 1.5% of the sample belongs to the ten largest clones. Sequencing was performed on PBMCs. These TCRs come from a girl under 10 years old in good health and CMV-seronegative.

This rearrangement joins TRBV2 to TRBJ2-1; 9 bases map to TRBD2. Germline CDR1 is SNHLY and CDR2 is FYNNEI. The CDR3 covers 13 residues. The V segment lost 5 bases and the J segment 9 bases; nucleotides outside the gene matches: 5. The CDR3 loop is CASSTGLAIEQFF. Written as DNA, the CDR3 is TGTGCCAGCAGTACGGGACTAGCAATTGAGCAGTTCTTC. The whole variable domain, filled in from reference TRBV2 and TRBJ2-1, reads EPEVTQTPSHQVTQMGQEVILRCVPISNHLYFYWYRQILGQKVEFLVSFYNNEISEKSEIFDDQFSVERPDGSNFTLKIRSTKLEDSAMYFCASSTGLAIEQFFGPGTRLTVL.

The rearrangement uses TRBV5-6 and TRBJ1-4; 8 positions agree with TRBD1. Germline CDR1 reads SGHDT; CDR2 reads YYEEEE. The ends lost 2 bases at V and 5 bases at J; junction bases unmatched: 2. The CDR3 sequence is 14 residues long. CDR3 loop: CASSLRTGNEKLFF. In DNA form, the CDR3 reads TGTGCCAGCAGCTTAAGGACAGGGAATGAAAAACTGTTTTTT.

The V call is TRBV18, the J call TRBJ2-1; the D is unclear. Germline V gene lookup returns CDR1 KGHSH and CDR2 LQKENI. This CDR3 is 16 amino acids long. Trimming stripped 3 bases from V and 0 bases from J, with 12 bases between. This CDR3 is CASSPQDRISYNEQFF. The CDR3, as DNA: TGTGCCAGCTCACCGCAGGATAGGATCTCCTACAATGAGCAGTTCTTC.

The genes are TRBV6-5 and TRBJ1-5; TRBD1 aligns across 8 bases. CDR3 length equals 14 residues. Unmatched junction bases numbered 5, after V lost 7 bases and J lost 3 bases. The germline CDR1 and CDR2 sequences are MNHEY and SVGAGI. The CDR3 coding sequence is TGTGCCAGCACAGGGGGCAGAGACAATCAGCCCCAGCATTTT. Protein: CASTGGRDNQPQHF.

The CDR3 spells CASSAQAWTEAFF. For the CDR3, the DNA is TGTGCCAGCAGTGCACAGGCGTGGACTGAAGCTTTCTTT. This chain connects TRBV2 to TRBJ1-1, with a tentative D call TRBD1 (5 bases). The CDR3 length is 13 residues. Germline V gene sequence: CDR1 SNHLY, CDR2 FYNNEI. Trimming pared 4 bases from V and 5 bases from J, leaving 11 bases between.

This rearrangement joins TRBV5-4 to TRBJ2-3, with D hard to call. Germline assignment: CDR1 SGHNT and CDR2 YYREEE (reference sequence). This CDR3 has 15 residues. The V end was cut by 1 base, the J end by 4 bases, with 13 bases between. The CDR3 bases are TGTGCCAGCAGCTTGATTGGAGATCCTGCAGATACGCAGTATTTT. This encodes CASSLIGDPADTQYF.

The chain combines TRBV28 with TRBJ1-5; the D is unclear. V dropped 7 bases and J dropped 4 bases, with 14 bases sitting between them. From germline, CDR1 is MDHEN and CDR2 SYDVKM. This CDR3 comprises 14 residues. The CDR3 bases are TGTGCCAGCATAGCAGCATCTTCTAATCAGCCCCAGCATTTT. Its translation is CASIAASSNQPQHF.

CDR3 DNA: TGTGCCAGCCGACAGGGGGTAAACACTGAAGCTTTCTTT. Its translation is CASRQGVNTEAFF. The V gene is TRBV27, the J gene TRBJ1-1; 9 bases line up with TRBD1. After removal of 8 bases from V and 2 bases from J, the junction contained 3 bases not matched to a gene. CDR3 length: 13 residues. CDR1 is MNHEY, CDR2 SMNVEV, per germline (reference sequence).